Below, 25 T cell receptor beta chains from the same sample are listed, as sequenced in a study of blood T cell repertoires in COVID-19. The data were produced by immunoSEQ multiplex PCR, yet TCRdb's version contains in-frame clones alone and is incomplete. Of around 150,000 clones in the sample, about 85% are singletons; the top ten hold 4% to 5%. Sequencing was performed on peripheral blood. All receptors come from a woman aged 55-69 years with active or convalescent COVID-19.

The V and J genes are TRBV18 and TRBJ1-1; D ambiguous. Germline-derived CDR1 and CDR2 are KGHSH and LQKENI. The V gene lost 3 bases and the J gene lost 5 bases, with 10 bases spanning the gap. The CDR3 runs 13 residues. The CDR3, as DNA: TGTGCCAGCTCACCTCTAGGAGATACTGAAGCTTTCTTT. Its protein is CASSPLGDTEAFF.

The V call is TRBV5-5, the J call TRBJ2-1; 10 bases fit TRBD2. Germline CDR1 SGHKS, CDR2 YYEKEE (reference sequence). The CDR3 totals 15 residues. V shed 4 bases and J 8 bases; nucleotides not matched to a gene: 9. In nucleotides, the CDR3 is TGTGCCAGCAGCCTCCTGGCTAGCGGGGGAGATGAGCAGTTCTTC. This translates into CASSLLASGGDEQFF.

V usage is TRBV3-1 (or the pseudogene TRBV3-2) and J usage is TRBJ2-5, with D unresolved. The germline CDR1 and CDR2 sequences are LGHDT and YNNKEL (reference sequence). V lost 0 bases and J 5 bases, leaving 10 bases between the germline ends. This CDR3 spans 14 amino acids. CDR3 in amino acids: CASSQDPTLETQYF. The CDR3 DNA is TGTGCCAGCAGCCAAGATCCGACTTTGGAGACCCAGTACTTC.

The gene calls are TRBV2 and TRBJ2-3; maybe TRBD1 (5 bases). Germline loops: CDR1 SNHLY, CDR2 FYNNEI. This CDR3 is built from 15 residues. Trimming pared 3 bases from V and 2 bases from J, leaving 12 bases between. CDR3 in amino acids: CASSEGLGSTDTQYF. The DNA for the CDR3 is TGTGCCAGCAGTGAGGGGCTAGGATCCACAGATACGCAGTATTTT.

V and J are TRBV4-3 and TRBJ1-5; D may be TRBD1 (5 bases). Germline V gene data show CDR1 as LGHNA and CDR2 as YSLEER. V lost 0 bases to trimming and J lost 1 base, with 7 bases between them. This CDR3 is 15 amino acids long. CDR3 amino acids: CASSQEYRSNQPQHF. The CDR3 DNA is TGCGCCAGCAGCCAAGAATACAGGAGCAATCAGCCCCAGCATTTT.

The chain carries TRBV7-2 and TRBJ1-1; D may be TRBD1 (5 bases). The V and J ends lost 5 bases and 10 bases respectively, with 20 bases between them. The CDR3 runs 14 residues. The germline CDR1 and CDR2 sequences are SGHTA and FQGNSA. CDR3 DNA sequence: TGTGCCAGCAGCGGGGACGGGCGGGGAGTTGGAGCTTTCTTT. Its protein product is CASSGDGRGVGAFF.

The chain uses TRBV20-1 and TRBJ2-5, with 8 bases identical to TRBD1. The CDR3 has 15 residues. V trimming: 3 bases; J trimming: 5 bases; junction bases outside the gene matches: 11. Germline V gene lookup returns CDR1 DFQATT and CDR2 SNEGSKA (reference sequence). The CDR3 DNA is TGCAGTGCTAGTTTGGACAGGGTACGCATGGAGACCCAGTACTTC. This codes for CSASLDRVRMETQYF.

This chain uses TRBV6-6 with TRBJ1-2; 8 bases agree with TRBD1. The length of the CDR3 is 14 residues. From germline, CDR1 is MNHNY and CDR2 SVGAGI (reference sequence). With V trimmed by 5 bases and J by 7 bases, 9 bases remained unmatched. The DNA of the CDR3 is TGTGCCAGCAGTGCCGGGGGCAGGGGGCCTGGCTACACCTTC. Amino acids: CASSAGGRGPGYTF.

V gene TRBV24-1 combines with J gene TRBJ2-4, with TRBD1 matching over 11 bases. Germline values: CDR1 KGHDR, CDR2 SFDVKD. The CDR3 consists of 16 residues. V was pared by 4 bases and J by 6 bases, with 7 bases of the junction left unmatched. CDR3 in amino acids: CATSDRTGGAGNIQYF. Written as DNA, the CDR3 is TGTGCCACCAGTGACCGGACAGGGGGCGCGGGAAACATTCAGTACTTC.

The V gene is TRBV4-3, the J gene TRBJ2-1; the match to TRBD2 covers 14 bases. This CDR3 is 16 amino acids long. Germline values: CDR1 LGHNA, CDR2 YSLEER. Germline trimming cut 4 bases from V and 9 bases from J; bases unmatched to any gene: 8. The CDR3 here is CASSRSTSGGAIEQFF. The CDR3 region has the DNA TGCGCCAGCAGCCGCTCGACTAGCGGGGGGGCGATTGAGCAGTTCTTC.

The rearrangement uses TRBV15 and TRBJ1-1; D might be TRBD1 (6 bases). Germline CDR1 LNHNV, CDR2 YYDKDF (reference sequence). This CDR3 is 14 amino acids long. V gave up 3 bases and J gave up 2 bases, with 10 bases separating them. CDR3 region: CATSSGTINTEAFF. For the CDR3, the DNA is TGTGCCACCAGCAGTGGGACAATAAACACTGAAGCTTTCTTT. Full variable domain (outside the CDR3, taken from reference TRBV15 and TRBJ1-1): DAMVIQNPRYQVTQFGKPVTLSCSQTLNHNVMYWYQQKSSQAPKLLFHYYDKDFNNEADTPDNFQSRRPNTSFCFLDIRSPGLGDTAMYLCATSSGTINTEAFFGQGTRLTVV.

The chain couples TRBV5-1 to TRBJ2-5; D perhaps matches TRBD2 (5 bases). This CDR3 has 13 residues. Germline CDR1 and CDR2: SGHRS and YFSETQ. V lost 4 bases and J 3 bases, leaving 10 bases between the germline ends. The CDR3 is CASSRGAEETQYF. The CDR3 nucleotides read TGCGCCAGCAGCCGGGGAGCTGAAGAGACCCAGTACTTC.

This chain uses TRBV7-9 with TRBJ2-1; maybe TRBD2 (5 bases). This CDR3 spans 14 amino acids. Germline CDR1 is SEHNR and CDR2 is FQNEAQ (reference sequence). The ends were cut back, 3 bases at V and 0 bases at J, with 6 bases in the middle. The CDR3 bases are TGTGCCAGCAGCTTCCGGGGCTCCTACAATGAGCAGTTCTTC. Residues: CASSFRGSYNEQFF. Variable domain in full (rest from reference TRBV7-9 and TRBJ2-1): DTGVSQNPRHKITKRGQNVTFRCDPISEHNRLYWYRQTLGQGPEFLTYFQNEAQLEKSRLLSDRFSAERPKGSFSTLEIQRTEQGDSAMYLCASSFRGSYNEQFFGPGTRLTVL.

V usage is TRBV2 and J usage is TRBJ1-2; D may be TRBD1 (5 bases). The V gene's germline CDR1 is SNHLY and CDR2 FYNNEI. CDR3 length: 15 residues. Deletions cut 3 bases from V and 0 bases from J, with 11 bases between. CDR3: CASSEVRASNYGYTF. CDR3 nucleotide sequence: TGTGCCAGCAGTGAGGTCAGGGCTTCTAACTATGGCTACACCTTC.

The chain carries TRBV6-6 and TRBJ2-3; 10 bases line up with TRBD1. Germline CDR1 MNHNY, CDR2 SVGAGI (reference sequence). V lost 10 bases to trimming and J lost 7 bases; unmatched junction nucleotides: 8. This CDR3 has 13 amino acids. CDR3 bases: TGTGCCACCCAGACAGGGGGCACGAATACGCAGTATTTT. It translates to CATQTGGTNTQYF.

This chain joins TRBV9 and TRBJ1-6, with D hard to call. The length of the CDR3 is 14 residues. Deletions cut 0 bases from V and 6 bases from J, with 7 bases between. CDR1 is SGDLS and CDR2 is YYNGEE in the germline V gene. CDR3 sequence reads: CASSVAGSNSPLHF. The CDR3 DNA sequence: TGTGCCAGCAGCGTAGCGGGTAGTAATTCACCCCTCCACTTT.

V is TRBV10-2 and J is TRBJ2-4; TRBD2 aligns across 7 bases. The CDR3 is made up of 15 amino acids. From germline, CDR1 is WSHSY and CDR2 SAAADI. V gave up 1 base and J gave up 12 bases; unmatched junction bases: 12. CDR3 sequence reads: CASSEFSGTISPQYF. The CDR3 DNA sequence: TGCGCCAGCAGTGAGTTCTCCGGGACTATAAGCCCTCAGTACTTC.

This chain links TRBV3-1 (or the pseudogene TRBV3-2) with TRBJ2-5; D may be TRBD2 (6 bases). The CDR3 consists of 15 residues. The ends were cut back, 7 bases at V and 5 bases at J, with 20 bases in the middle. Germline V CDR1 and CDR2: LGHDT, YNNKEL (reference sequence). CDR3 coding DNA: TGTGCCAGCAACCCCCTTGGAGGGGCCGGGGAGACCCAGTACTTC. This translates into CASNPLGGAGETQYF.

The chain is built from TRBV19 and TRBJ2-5; TRBD2 agrees at 11 bases. The CDR3 runs to 16 residues. Trimming removed 4 bases from V and 2 bases from J; junction bases left unmatched: 6. Germline-derived CDR1 and CDR2 are LNHDA and SQIVND (reference sequence). The CDR3 loop reads CASSTQGLAVQETQYF. The CDR3 DNA sequence: TGTGCCAGTAGTACCCAGGGACTAGCGGTTCAAGAGACCCAGTACTTC.

The chain combines TRBV7-2 with TRBJ1-1; D not resolved. CDR1 is SGHTA and CDR2 is FQGNSA in the germline V gene. CDR3 length: 13 amino acids. The V gene lost 2 bases and the J gene lost 6 bases, with 10 bases spanning the gap. The CDR3, as DNA: TGTGCCAGCAGCTTAATAACGGGAGCTGAAGCTTTCTTT. This codes for CASSLITGAEAFF.

The CDR3 coding sequence is TGTGCAAGTCGCTTAGTGTCCAGGGGGCTGTACAATGAGCAGTTCTTC. This sequence encodes CASRLVSRGLYNEQFF. The rearrangement uses TRBV12-2 and TRBJ2-1; TRBD1 is taken as the D call from the table, unchecked against the DNA. TRBV12-2 is noted as a pseudogene. CDR3 length equals 16 residues.

The chain carries TRBV7-2 and TRBJ2-3; 10 bases agree with TRBD2. Germline CDR1 reads SGHTA; CDR2 reads FQGNSA. The length of the CDR3 is 15 residues. V was clipped by 5 bases and J by 4 bases; unmatched bases: 6. This CDR3 is CASSPRAGGSDTQYF. The CDR3 nucleotides read TGTGCCAGCAGCCCCCGAGCGGGGGGGTCAGATACGCAGTATTTT. Filled out from reference TRBV7-2 and TRBJ2-3, the complete variable domain reads GAGVSQSPSNKVTEKGKDVELRCDPISGHTALYWYRQSLGQGLEFLIYFQGNSAPDKSGLPSDRFSAERTGGSVSTLTIQRTQQEDSAVYLCASSPRAGGSDTQYFGPGTRLTVL.

V usage is TRBV6-5 and J usage is TRBJ1-5, with 7 nucleotides matching TRBD1. V was pared by 8 bases and J by 4 bases, with 2 bases of the junction left unmatched. The CDR3 covers 12 residues. Looked up from germline, CDR1 is MNHEY and CDR2 is SVGAGI. The DNA of the CDR3 is TGTGCCAGCCAGACAGGGAATCAGCCCCAGCATTTT. Translating it yields CASQTGNQPQHF.

The V gene is TRBV7-8, the J gene TRBJ1-6, with 10 bases that match TRBD1. The J segment lost 1 base and the V segment lost 1 base, leaving 4 bases of the junction unmatched. In germline, CDR1 is SGHVS, CDR2 FQNEAQ. The CDR3 is 18 residues long. The CDR3 nucleotides are TGTGCCAGCAGCTTAGATGGGGACAGGGGATCCTATAATTCACCCCTCCACTTT. Encoded protein: CASSLDGDRGSYNSPLHF.

The chain carries TRBV18 and TRBJ1-1; D unclear. The V end lost 2 bases, the J end lost 6 bases, and 7 bases lay between the germline ends. The CDR3 sequence is 12 residues long. CDR1 and CDR2 from the germline V gene are KGHSH and LQKENI. CDR3 residues: CASSPGRAEAFF. In DNA form, the CDR3 reads TGTGCCAGCTCACCAGGGAGGGCTGAAGCTTTCTTT.